This T cell receptor (beta chain) is drawn from a study of T cells in Graves' hyperthyroidism and ophthalmopathy. Study-wide results and caveats: With a median lead of 6.5 months before onset, the model predicted ophthalmopathy. Ophthalmopathy was told apart from stable hyperthyroidism by a 13 V-J model. Blood also contained most expanded thyroid clonotypes above 0.001.

In the case of this clonotype: The antigen remains unidentified.

Any patient presenting with uncontrolled infection, other autoimmune disease, pregnancy or lactation was left out. TCR beta CDR3 regions were amplified from RNA transcripts. During a first-round RT-PCR of the TCR CDR3, the HTBI primer set was used. From the multiplex PCR reads, TCRdb called clonotypes with MiXCR, one entry per CDR3 protein. The table has about 510,000 distinct CDR3 sequences, 46% seen once. CDR3 size: 13 residues. Trimming removed 6 bases at V and 3 bases at J, with 9 bases between. Germline CDR1 MNHEY, CDR2 SVGAGI. The sequence was obtained from an adult woman with Graves' disease, either hyperthyroidism or ophthalmopathy (not recorded which). The sequenced sample consisted of peripheral blood or thyroid tissue (not recorded which). The chain combines TRBV6-5 with TRBJ1-5; D call uncertain. CDR3 coding DNA: TGTGCCAGCAGGAGACAAGACAATCAGCCCCAGCATTTT. This codes for CASRRQDNQPQHF.